What follows is one TCR beta chain and its context. Its antigen specificity is not known. Base quality data are lacking; no much larger clone is found one base away. Reading the label with the study, this specimen's time point is: baseline before first vaccination. Vaccinee samples came from UK trials COV001 and COV002, including a single-blind randomized controlled phase 2/3 trial of AZD1222 (ChAdOx1 nCoV-19) in healthy adults. For TCRbeta chain sequencing, PBMC samples from trial participants were taken at day 0 and at day 28 after the second dose. The data are from a study of T cell responses to AZD1222 COVID-19 vaccine (dated by TCRdb to the early 2020s). Some background on the complete study: AZD1222 recipients whose second dose came at about 4 weeks and those whose second dose came at about 12 weeks were combined into one group, since spike-specific TCR depth and breadth did not differ between the two schedules. Trial participants were enrolled by age into subgroups of 18-55, 56-69 and 70-plus years, and roughly 150, 30 and 60 TCR-sequenced participants, respectively, were included in these subgroups. A total of around 240 trial participants underwent TCR sequencing, of whom about 200 had received two doses of AZD1222 and about 25 had received two doses of the MenACWY control vaccine. The paper as a whole reports these results and caveats: Reportedly, almost half of the unique spike-specific TCRs recognized epitopes lying outside the regions that are mutated in the B.1.351 and B.1.1.7 variants. Conclusions about previously exposed vaccinees are limited because only five to seven AZD1222 recipients were SARS-CoV-2 seropositive at baseline. Because no samples from the day 14 peak response were available, repertoires could be characterized only after the peak T cell response. After two AZD1222 doses, both the breadth and the depth of spike-specific TCRs were significantly higher than at day 0 and than in MenACWY recipients. Vaccine-associated CD4 TCRs spanned the whole spike protein, with dominant responses in regions 160-218 and 743-854. Participants were mostly white British, with more females than males. The authors suggested clonal diversity may have been underestimated. In the small 56-69-year group, the increase in depth fell short of significance, most likely because of low power.

V drops 1 base and J drops 2 bases, leaving 9 bases in between. Per the germline V gene, SGHRS is the CDR1 and YFSETQ is the CDR2. Including cysteine and phenylalanine, the CDR3 has 15 amino acids. Only the CDR3 region is kept as DNA, spanning 45 bases read in frame from base 1. The CDR3 regions of human TCRbeta chains were subjected to immunosequencing. The paper's data handling went like this. Repertoire TCRs were matched against a reference library of SARS-CoV-2-specific TCRs generated with the MIRA antigen-specificity platform. Breadth meant the fraction of unique TCRs that were SARS-CoV-2-associated, whereas depth meant the fraction of total T cells that were SARS-CoV-2-associated. Using the MIRA data, each spike-specific TCR was mapped to the spike region that the TCR reacts to and placed in a CD4 or CD8 class. Log10-transformed breadth and depth values were compared by one-way ANOVA with Sidak's multiple comparisons tests. The clones in this table, taken by TCRdb from immuneACCESS, are in-frame only. Not every clone is retained; where verified, under half of the shortfall comes from an unresolved V gene, and the cause of the rest is unknown. V and J calls and clone size are copied from that table; D and trimming were computed from the DNA. In this sample the table shows under 200,000 clones, 91% of which occur a single time. The ten largest clones add up to about 1.9% of the sample.

This material consisted of peripheral blood, taken on day 0 of AZD1222 vaccination. This receptor was identified in an adult in good health. The rearranged chain carries TRBV5-1 and TRBJ2-2, and the D gene may be TRBD2, 5 bases matching. The DNA reads as follows: TGCGCCAGCAGCTTGTGGGGAGCCAACACCGGGGAGCTGTTTTTT. Protein translation: CASSLWGANTGELFF.